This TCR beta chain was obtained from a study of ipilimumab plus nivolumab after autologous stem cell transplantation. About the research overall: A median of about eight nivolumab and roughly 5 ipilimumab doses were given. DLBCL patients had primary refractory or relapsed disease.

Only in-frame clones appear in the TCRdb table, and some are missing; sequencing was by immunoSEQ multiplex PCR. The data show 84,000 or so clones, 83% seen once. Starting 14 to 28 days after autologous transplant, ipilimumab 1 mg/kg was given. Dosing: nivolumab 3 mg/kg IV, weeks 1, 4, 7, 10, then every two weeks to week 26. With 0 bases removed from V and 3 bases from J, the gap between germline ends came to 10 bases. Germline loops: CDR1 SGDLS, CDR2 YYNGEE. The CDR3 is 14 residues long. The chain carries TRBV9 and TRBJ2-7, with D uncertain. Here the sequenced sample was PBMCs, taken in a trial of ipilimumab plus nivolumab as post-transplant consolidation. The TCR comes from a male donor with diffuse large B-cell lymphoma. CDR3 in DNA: TGTGCCAGCAGCGTAGAGATAGGGAACTACGAGCAGTACTTC. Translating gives CASSVEIGNYEQYF. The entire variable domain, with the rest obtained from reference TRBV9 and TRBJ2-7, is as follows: DSGVTQTPKHLITATGQRVTLRCSPRSGDLSVYWYQQSLDQGLQFLIQYYNGEERAKGNILERFSAQQFPDLHSELNLSSLELGDSALYFCASSVEIGNYEQYFGPGTRLTVT.